Listed below are T cell receptor beta chains from one sample, sequenced in a study of OX40 agonist ivuxolimab in advanced cancers. The assay was immunoSEQ multiplex PCR, and TCRdb's table has in-frame clones only and misses some. Of more than 15,000 clones in the sample, around 80% are singletons; the top ten hold 25% to 30%. The sequenced sample was CD4+ or CD8+ T cells sorted from blood, obtained in a trial of the OX40 agonist ivuxolimab. These receptors were collected from an adult with an advanced solid tumor such as melanoma, head and neck, liver or kidney cancer. The CDR3 runs from the conserved cysteine through the conserved F or W. A D gene is named only where the DNA matches it firmly. For some rows the clone size is stated as once, few or many, or as a class when expanded; others skip it.

clone size	V gene	J gene	D gene	CDR3 protein	CDR3 DNA
-	TRBV19	TRBJ2-1	-	CKSSSYNEQFF	TGCAAGAGCTCCTCCTACAATGAGCAGTTCTTC
-	TRBV10-2	TRBJ1-1	-	CASRNTEAFF	TGCGCCAGCAGAAACACTGAAGCTTTCTTT
-	TRBV29-1	TRBJ1-2	-	CSAQDPSTPYGYTF	TGCAGCGCTCAGGACCCCTCCACCCCCTATGGCTACACCTTC
few	TRBV15	TRBJ2-2	TRBD2	CATSTGLAVTGELFF	TGTGCCACCAGCACGGGACTAGCGGTCACCGGGGAGCTGTTTTTT
-	TRBV4-3	TRBJ2-1	-	CASSQDENRGYEQFF	TGCGCCAGCAGCCAAGATGAGAATAGGGGGTATGAGCAGTTCTTC
-	TRBV30	TRBJ2-7	-	CAWSIGYEQYF	TGTGCCTGGAGTATTGGATACGAGCAGTACTTC
-	TRBV27	TRBJ2-3	-	CASSLWTGTDTQYF	TGTGCCAGCAGTTTGTGGACTGGGACAGATACGCAGTATTTT
-	TRBV9	TRBJ2-2	-	CASSPPHGPNTGELFF	TGTGCCAGCAGCCCTCCCCATGGGCCGAACACCGGGGAGCTGTTTTTT
-	TRBV19	TRBJ2-1	-	CASSTKGGVPGDEQFF	TGTGCCAGTAGTACCAAAGGGGGGGTCCCTGGGGATGAGCAGTTCTTC
-	TRBV18	TRBJ2-2	TRBD1	CASSPRDSRTGPLGELFF	TGTGCCAGCTCACCACGCGATTCCCGGACAGGTCCCTTGGGGGAGCTGTTTTTT
-	TRBV19	TRBJ2-7	TRBD2	CASNDLTSGRDEQYF	TGTGCCAGTAATGACCTGACTAGCGGGAGGGACGAGCAGTACTTC
-	TRBV9	TRBJ2-1	-	CASSVGQYEQFF	TGTGCCAGCAGCGTAGGCCAGTATGAGCAGTTCTTC
-	TRBV5-6	TRBJ1-2	TRBD1	CASSLRDRGSGYGYTF	TGTGCCAGCAGCTTAAGGGACAGGGGGTCCGGGTATGGCTACACCTTC
-	TRBV5-1	TRBJ2-7	-	CASSGGGEQYF	TGCGCCAGCAGCGGAGGTGGCGAGCAGTACTTC
once	TRBV18	TRBJ2-5	-	CASSGERGETQYF	TGTGCCAGCTCAGGGGAGCGAGGAGAGACCCAGTACTTC
-	TRBV25-1	TRBJ2-7	-	CASSESAYEQYF	TGTGCCAGCAGTGAATCTGCCTACGAGCAGTACTTC
-	TRBV7-9	TRBJ1-3	-	CASSLHWQSSGNTIYF	TGTGCCAGCAGCTTACATTGGCAGAGCTCTGGAAACACCATATATTTT
medium-sized	TRBV27	TRBJ1-5	-	CASTPLGGNQPQHF	TGTGCCAGCACCCCGCTGGGTGGCAATCAGCCCCAGCATTTT
-	TRBV4-2	TRBJ2-3	-	CASSQRQHASTDTQYF	TGTGCCAGCAGCCAAAGACAGCACGCTAGCACAGATACGCAGTATTTT
-	TRBV7-8	TRBJ1-1	-	CASSSPETSNTEAFF	TGTGCCAGCAGCTCGCCGGAGACATCGAACACTGAAGCTTTCTTT
-	TRBV4-2	TRBJ2-1	TRBD2	CASSQDLAGGYEQFF	TGTGCCAGCAGCCAAGATCTAGCGGGAGGGTATGAGCAGTTCTTC
few	TRBV11-3	TRBJ2-1	TRBD2	CASSLGNWTSGRGYNEQFF	TGTGCCAGCAGTTTGGGTAACTGGACTAGCGGGAGGGGGTACAATGAGCAGTTCTTC
-	TRBV28	TRBJ1-1	TRBD1	CASRRGQAFF	TGTGCCAGCAGGAGGGGGCAAGCTTTCTTT
few	TRBV4-3	TRBJ1-6	TRBD1	CASSHDILGTGDSPLHF	TGCGCCAGCAGCCATGATATTCTGGGGACAGGGGACTCACCCCTCCACTTT
-	TRBV10-3	TRBJ2-6	-	CAISESTWDSSSGANVLTF	TGTGCCATCAGTGAGTCGACCTGGGACTCGAGCTCTGGGGCCAACGTCCTGACTTTC
-	TRBV28	TRBJ2-7	-	CASSLVSGYEQYF	TGTGCCAGCAGTTTAGTCAGTGGCTACGAGCAGTACTTC
few	TRBV7-9	TRBJ2-1	-	CASSRRSAGAQSFYNEQFF	TGTGCCAGCAGCCGAAGGTCGGCGGGGGCCCAATCATTTTACAATGAGCAGTTCTTC
-	TRBV7-8	TRBJ2-7	-	CASSLWTNFYEQYF	TGTGCCAGCAGCTTATGGACTAACTTCTACGAGCAGTACTTC
-	TRBV4-3	TRBJ1-3	-	CASSQDGLPGNTIYF	TGCGCCAGCAGCCAAGATGGCCTTCCAGGAAACACCATATATTTT
-	TRBV27	TRBJ2-2	TRBD2	CASSPLAGGDTGELFF	TGTGCCAGCAGTCCACTAGCGGGGGGCGACACCGGGGAGCTGTTTTTT
-	TRBV9	TRBJ2-7	TRBD2	CASSPGGYEQYF	TGTGCCAGCAGCCCGGGGGGGTACGAGCAGTACTTC
-	TRBV28	TRBJ2-3	-	CASSPGLTGRSDTQYF	TGTGCCAGCAGTCCGGGACTGACGGGGCGTTCAGATACGCAGTATTTT
-	TRBV18	TRBJ2-1	TRBD2	CASSPEISSGSRSYNEQFF	TGTGCCAGCTCACCGGAGATATCTAGCGGGAGCCGGTCCTACAATGAGCAGTTCTTC
-	TRBV10-2	TRBJ2-2	-	CASSGAGELFF	TGCGCCAGCAGTGGAGCCGGGGAGCTGTTTTTT
-	TRBV12-5	TRBJ2-2	-	CASGLLEGATGELFF	TGTGCTAGTGGTTTGTTGGAGGGGGCGACCGGGGAGCTGTTTTTT